This is a list of T cell receptor beta chains from one sample in a study of blood T cell repertoires in COVID-19. Repertoires were generated with immunoSEQ multiplex PCR, while TCRdb's copy carries only in-frame clones and drops some. The sample consists of approximately 200,000 clones, roughly nine tenths of them appearing once. The sequenced sample consisted of peripheral blood. Source of these receptors: a woman aged 30 to 39 with active or convalescent COVID-19. CDR3s include the opening cysteine and the closing phenylalanine or tryptophan. Each record gives: V gene, clone size, J gene, D gene, CDR3 length, CDR3 DNA, CDR3 protein. D genes are given only for firm matches. Only part of the rows carry a size: once, few, many, or a class if the clone is expanded.

TRBV6-5	-	TRBJ1-6	-	15	TGTGCCAGCACTATTCTTAGCCAGGGGAATTCACCCCTCCACTTT	CASTILSQGNSPLHF
TRBV6-6	-	TRBJ1-1	TRBD1	15	TGTGCCAGCAGTTCACAGGGGATTGCAGCGACTGAAGCTTTCTTT	CASSSQGIAATEAFF
TRBV10-2	-	TRBJ2-5	TRBD2	18	TGCGCCAGCAGGGGAGGGACTAGCGGGAGGGTCCGTCAAGAGACCCAGTACTTC	CASRGGTSGRVRQETQYF
TRBV19	-	TRBJ2-7	-	15	TGTGCCAGTAGTGGGGCTTGGCCGAACGTCTACGAGCAGTACTTC	CASSGAWPNVYEQYF
TRBV19	-	TRBJ1-2	-	13	TGTGCCAGTAGTCTCGGTCTAAACTATGGCTACACCTTC	CASSLGLNYGYTF
TRBV27	-	TRBJ2-2	-	15	TGTGCCAGCAGTTTGCTCAGGGAGAACACCGGGGAGCTGTTTTTT	CASSLLRENTGELFF
TRBV7-9	-	TRBJ1-6	-	14	TGTGCCAGCAGCTTCAGCCTGGGCAGTTCACCCCTCCACTTT	CASSFSLGSSPLHF
TRBV28	once	TRBJ1-2	-	19	TGTGCCAGCAGTTTATATTCCGGGAGTAACCCCTCGTCTTCCTATGGCTACACCTTC	CASSLYSGSNPSSSYGYTF
TRBV19	-	TRBJ2-5	TRBD1	15	TGTGCCAGTAGTCCCCGACAGGGGAGGCAAGAGACCCAGTACTTC	CASSPRQGRQETQYF
TRBV2	-	TRBJ1-2	-	16	TGTGCCAGCAGCTTATCTATCGGGCCAGGGGTCGATGGCTACACCTTC	CASSLSIGPGVDGYTF
TRBV11-2	-	TRBJ2-3	TRBD1	14	TGTGCCAGCAGCTCGACAGGGGAGGCGGGAACGCAGTATTTT	CASSSTGEAGTQYF
TRBV6-4	-	TRBJ2-3	TRBD2	15	TGTGCCAGCAGCCGGGCGGGAGGTGAGACAGATACGCAGTATTTT	CASSRAGGETDTQYF
TRBV4-1	-	TRBJ1-1	TRBD1	17	TGCGCCAGCAGCCAGGCCGGGACAGAGATTTTGGACACTGAAGCTTTCTTT	CASSQAGTEILDTEAFF
TRBV5-1	-	TRBJ2-1	TRBD2	15	TGCGCCAGCAAAACTAGCGGGAGTTACTACAATGAGCAGTTCTTC	CASKTSGSYYNEQFF
TRBV7-9	-	TRBJ2-1	-	16	TGTGCCAGCCACCTGGAGACAGCCTGGAGCTACAATGAGCAGTTCTTC	CASHLETAWSYNEQFF
TRBV7-9	-	TRBJ2-3	-	14	TGTGCCAGCAGGCCCCCATGGCAGGCAGATACGCAGTATTTT	CASRPPWQADTQYF
TRBV9	-	TRBJ2-7	TRBD1	14	TGTGCCAGCAGCGTAGGGACAGGGTTTCACGAGCAGTACTTC	CASSVGTGFHEQYF
TRBV10-3	-	TRBJ2-3	-	15	TGTGCCATAAAGCCCGGGACAACTAGCACAGATACGCAGTATTTT	CAIKPGTTSTDTQYF
TRBV18	-	TRBJ1-4	TRBD1	16	TGTGCCAGCTCACCACAGCCAGGGGGCCCTAATGAAAAACTGTTTTTT	CASSPQPGGPNEKLFF
TRBV5-8	once	TRBJ1-2	TRBD1	12	TGTGCCAGCAGCGGACAGGGGGACGGCTACACCTTC	CASSGQGDGYTF
TRBV19	-	TRBJ1-4	TRBD1	16	TGTGCCAGTAGTATAGGGTCGACAGGGAGTAATGAAAAACTGTTTTTT	CASSIGSTGSNEKLFF
TRBV13	once	TRBJ1-2	-	14	TGTGCCAGCAGCGAAAGAGCCGGGAACTATGGCTACACCTTC	CASSERAGNYGYTF
TRBV4-1	-	TRBJ1-2	-	12	TGCGCCAGCAGCCAAGATTACGGTGGCTACACCTTC	CASSQDYGGYTF
TRBV3-1/TRBV3-2	-	TRBJ1-1	-	14	TGTGCCAGCAGCTCTCAGACAGGCGACGTCCCGGCTTTCTTT	CASSSQTGDVPAFF
TRBV6-2/TRBV6-3	-	TRBJ1-6	TRBD1	14	TGTGCCAGCAGTCGGGACAGTTATAATTCACCCCTCCACTTT	CASSRDSYNSPLHF
TRBV2	-	TRBJ1-2	-	13	TGTGCCAGCAGCCAGGACAAAAACTATGGCTACACCTTC	CASSQDKNYGYTF
TRBV6-5	many	TRBJ1-2	-	16	TGTGCCAGCAGTTGGGACTTAACAGGTGTCAACTATGGCTACACCTTC	CASSWDLTGVNYGYTF
TRBV19	few	TRBJ1-4	-	13	TGTGCCAGTGCGGGGACCGCGAATGAAAAACTGTTTTTT	CASAGTANEKLFF
TRBV28	-	TRBJ1-1	-	12	TGTGCCACCCTGGGAGCCCGCACTGAAGCTTTCTTT	CATLGARTEAFF